The rows below give T cell receptor beta chains drawn from one sample of a study of shared clonotypes between healthy human individuals. Sequencing used immunoSEQ multiplex PCR; TCRdb keeps in-frame clones, though not all of them. Of a few hundred thousand clones in the sample, around 80% were seen once. The specimen was PBMCs. The receptors come from a woman aged 35 to 49 in good health. Some clones in this sample may be carry-over from other donors' samples. Both conserved end residues are part of each CDR3. The order of the fields is clone size, J gene, V gene, D gene, CDR3 protein, CDR3 DNA. D genes are given only for firm matches. The size of a clone is reported for some rows only, either as once, few or many, or as a class for expanded clones.

few TRBJ2-7 TRBV5-1 NA CASTLNPGAAYEQYF TGCGCCAGCACTCTAAACCCAGGGGCGGCCTACGAGCAGTACTTC
NA TRBJ2-3 TRBV9 TRBD2 CASSQSGSGGTDTQYF TGTGCCAGCAGCCAAAGCGGGAGCGGGGGCACAGATACGCAGTATTTT
NA TRBJ2-3 TRBV7-2 NA CASGLNTDTQYF TGTGCCAGCGGACTTAACACAGATACGCAGTATTTT
NA TRBJ2-5 TRBV7-2 NA CASSKGDLETQYF TGTGCCAGCAGCAAGGGGGATTTGGAGACCCAGTACTTC
few TRBJ2-5 TRBV6-5 NA CASSYSRRETQYF TGTGCCAGCAGTTACTCTAGGAGGGAGACCCAGTACTTC
NA TRBJ2-2 TRBV5-4 TRBD1 CARSPGTGNTGELFF TGTGCCAGAAGCCCGGGGACAGGGAACACCGGGGAGCTGTTTTTT
NA TRBJ1-1 TRBV4-3 NA CASSQGVAGRTEAFF TGCGCCAGCAGCCAAGGAGTGGCAGGGAGGACTGAAGCTTTCTTT
many TRBJ1-1 TRBV7-3 NA CASSLTGNTEAFF TGTGCCAGCAGCTTAACGGGCAACACTGAAGCTTTCTTT
NA TRBJ2-7 TRBV28 NA CASTRDPRYEQYF TGTGCCAGCACCAGGGACCCCCGCTACGAGCAGTACTTC
NA TRBJ1-1 TRBV16 NA CASSQSYRDTEAFF TGTGCCAGCAGCCAATCATACAGGGACACTGAAGCTTTCTTT